The following is a TCR beta chain sequence with its context. Antigen: not known. This entry is derived from a study of blood T cells in healthy people across ages. The V end lost 4 bases, the J end lost 7 bases, and 15 bases lay between the germline ends. The CDR3 is made up of 14 amino acids. Germline CDR1 and CDR2: SGHDT and YYEEEE. Next came a second PCR, run for about 6 to 12 cycles, which used a sample-barcoded 5' primer along with a J-beta primer mix. Per-sample output comprised a minimum of 2.5 million paired-end reads containing CDR3. TCRdb itself ran the 5' RACE reads through MiXCR, one entry per CDR3 protein. Here the sample spans 1,500,000 or so distinct CDR3 sequences, roughly 59% being singletons. Study results and limitations: Estimates of diversity drawn from one million T cells were considered underestimates.

Sample donors were healthy Caucasian individuals that came from Russia, aged roughly 6 to 95. The clonotype was recovered from a man between 18 and 29 years old in good health. The sample taken for sequencing was blood. The V gene is TRBV5-6, the J gene TRBJ2-1; perhaps TRBD1 as D (6 bases). The DNA for the CDR3 is TGTGCCAGCAGCCCCAGGCAACAGGGTAATGAGCAGTTCTTC. Amino acids: CASSPRQQGNEQFF.